This T cell receptor beta chain was profiled in a study of STAT5B mutations in CD4+ large granular lymphocyte leukemia. Germline trimming cut 4 bases from V and 3 bases from J; bases unmatched to any gene: 3. The CDR3 spans 14 residues. CDR1 is SGHNT, CDR2 YYREEE, per germline (reference sequence). This clone was recorded only once. Repertoires were generated with immunoSEQ multiplex PCR, while TCRdb's copy carries only in-frame clones and drops some. The profile shows 48,000 or so clones, under 80% of them singletons. This chain joins TRBV5-4 and TRBJ1-4; 7 nucleotides match TRBD1. The receptor comes from a human donor in good health. The sequenced sample consisted of CD4+ T cells from blood buffy coats. The CDR3 region has the DNA TGTGCCAGCAGCCGGGACAGCGCTAATGAAAAACTGTTTTTT. Translating it yields CASSRDSANEKLFF.